Shown below are 21 T cell receptor beta chains from a single sample sequenced in a study of blood T cell repertoires in COVID-19. Assay used: immunoSEQ multiplex PCR; TCRdb lists only in-frame clones, some missing. Of 320,000 or so clones listed, over 80% are singletons. The material sequenced was PBMCs or T cells enriched from blood (not recorded which). Receptors were obtained from a man between 25 and 39 years old who had recovered from COVID-19.

In its sample, this clone was seen once. This chain uses TRBV12-3 or TRBV12-4 with TRBJ1-5, with a possible D match to TRBD1 (6 bases). The length of the CDR3 is 13 residues. V shed 2 bases and J shed 5 bases, with 7 bases lying between them. CDR3 sequence: CASSLRQDQPQHF. The DNA of the CDR3 is TGTGCCAGCAGTTTAAGACAGGATCAGCCCCAGCATTTT.

This rearrangement joins TRBV27 to TRBJ1-2; 10 bases map to TRBD1. Trimming at V came to 0 bases and at J to 7 bases, leaving 5 bases not matched to a gene. The germline gives CDR1 MNHEY, CDR2 SMNVEV (reference sequence). The CDR3 length is 15 residues. CDR3 coding DNA: TGTGCCAGCAGTTTATCGAAAGGACAGGGGGTTGGCTACACCTTC. Protein: CASSLSKGQGVGYTF.

V is TRBV9 and J is TRBJ1-4, with unresolved D. Germline-derived CDR1 and CDR2 are SGDLS and YYNGEE. The CDR3 contains 15 residues. V dropped 2 bases and J dropped 0 bases, with 8 bases sitting between them. CDR3 DNA sequence: TGTGCCAGCAGCGTTAACCCAGCAACTAATGAAAAACTGTTTTTT. It encodes CASSVNPATNEKLFF.

Concerning this clone itself: Other nucleotide sequences from this sample produce the same CDR3. The V and J genes are TRBV10-3 and TRBJ1-1; D is possibly TRBD1 (5 bases). This CDR3 contains 12 residues. The V gene lost 2 bases and the J gene lost 8 bases, with 9 bases spanning the gap. The germline CDR1 and CDR2 sequences are ENHRY and SYGVKD. This CDR3 is CAISEGGGEAFF. As DNA, the CDR3 is TGTGCCATCAGTGAGGGCGGGGGGGAAGCTTTCTTT.

The gene calls are TRBV12-3 or TRBV12-4 and TRBJ1-2, with D maybe TRBD1 (5 bases). Trimming removed 5 bases at V and 8 bases at J, with 12 bases between. The CDR3 contains 12 residues. CDR3 protein: CASSAGLWGYTF. In DNA, the CDR3 is TGTGCCAGCAGTGCAGGGCTTTGGGGCTACACCTTC.

The V and J genes are TRBV6-1 and TRBJ2-6; 9 bases fit TRBD1. CDR1 is MNHNS and CDR2 is SASEGT in the germline V gene. The CDR3 totals 16 residues. Germline trimming cut 3 bases from V and 4 bases from J; bases unmatched to any gene: 4. The CDR3 spells CASSEGQGLGANVLTF. The CDR3 bases are TGTGCCAGCAGTGAGGGACAGGGCCTCGGGGCCAACGTCCTGACTTTC.

The V gene is TRBV7-3, the J gene TRBJ1-1; 8 bases align to TRBD1. This CDR3 has 16 residues. The trim removed 1 base at V and 3 bases at J, leaving 7 bases unmatched. The germline CDR1 and CDR2 sequences are SGHTA and FQGTGA. The CDR3 sequence: CASSLNGQGADTEAFF. The CDR3 DNA sequence: TGTGCCAGCAGCTTAAACGGTCAGGGGGCGGACACTGAAGCTTTCTTT. The whole variable domain, remainder taken from reference TRBV7-3 and TRBJ1-1, is GAGVSQTPSNKVTEKGKYVELRCDPISGHTALYWYRQSLGQGPEFLIYFQGTGAADDSGLPNDRFFAVRPEGSVSTLKIQRTERGDSAVYLCASSLNGQGADTEAFFGQGTRLTVV.

The CDR3 sequence: CASSVAGGRVDTQYF. The DNA for the CDR3 is TGTGCCAGCAGTGTTGCGGGGGGGAGGGTAGATACGCAGTATTTT. The chain is built from TRBV2 and TRBJ2-3, with TRBD2 matching 9 bases. Germline loops: CDR1 SNHLY, CDR2 FYNNEI. Trimming removed 4 bases from V and 5 bases from J; junction bases left unmatched: 7. The CDR3 extends over 15 amino acids.

V usage is TRBV12-5 and J usage is TRBJ1-1; 7 positions agree with TRBD1. The CDR3 contains 16 residues. CDR1 and CDR2 (germline): LGHNT, FRNRAP. V dropped 0 bases and J dropped 1; count of bases not matched to a gene: 5. The CDR3 region is CASGLVRTGQNTEAFF. Here the CDR3 DNA reads TGTGCTAGTGGTTTGGTTCGGACAGGCCAGAACACTGAAGCTTTCTTT.

The table lists this clone with a count of one. This chain joins TRBV12-3 or TRBV12-4 and TRBJ1-1; 7 nucleotides match TRBD1. The CDR3 extends over 13 amino acids. Trimming cost V 5 bases and J 8 bases; bases outside gene matches: 8. The CDR3 reads CASSTTEQGEAFF. The CDR3 coding sequence is TGTGCCAGCAGTACAACCGAACAGGGGGAAGCTTTCTTT.

The chain recombines TRBV15 with TRBJ2-5; the match to TRBD2 covers 7 bases. CDR3 length: 16 amino acids. Germline V CDR1 and CDR2: LNHNV, YYDKDF (reference sequence). Germline trimming cut 8 bases from V and 2 bases from J; bases unmatched to any gene: 14. CDR3 nucleotide sequence: TGTGCCACCGGAGAGAGGACTCGAGCGGGGCAAGAGACCCAGTACTTC. As protein: CATGERTRAGQETQYF.

This sequence joins TRBV28 and TRBJ2-2; the match to TRBD2 covers 11 bases. The CDR3 runs 19 residues. The V gene end was trimmed by 4 bases and the J gene end by 0 bases; junction bases not matched to a gene: 10. CDR1 and CDR2 (germline): MDHEN, SYDVKM. CDR3: CASSSPIAGGASNTGELFF. The CDR3 DNA reads as TGTGCCAGCAGTTCCCCAATAGCGGGGGGGGCCTCGAACACCGGGGAGCTGTTTTTT.

On this clone itself: The sample carries other DNA sequences with the same CDR3. The chain is built from TRBV28 and TRBJ1-5; D is unclear. V shed 2 bases and J shed 0 bases, with 8 bases lying between them. CDR1 is MDHEN, CDR2 SYDVKM, per germline. The CDR3 length is 15 residues. CDR3 DNA sequence: TGTGCCAGCAGTTTAGCCGGCGGTAGCAATCAGCCCCAGCATTTT. Encoded protein: CASSLAGGSNQPQHF. The whole variable domain, remainder taken from reference TRBV28 and TRBJ1-5, is DVKVTQSSRYLVKRTGEKVFLECVQDMDHENMFWYRQDPGLGLRLIYFSYDVKMKEKGDIPEGYSVSREKKERFSLILESASTNQTSMYLCASSLAGGSNQPQHFGDGTRLSIL.

The V and J genes are TRBV7-9 and TRBJ2-7, with TRBD2 matching over 13 bases. Germline V gene data show CDR1 as SEHNR and CDR2 as FQNEAQ (reference sequence). The CDR3 has 14 residues. V lost 6 bases and J lost 4; bases outside the gene matches: 3. CDR3 sequence reads: CASRTSGGSYEQYF. CDR3 coding DNA: TGTGCCAGCAGGACTAGCGGGGGGTCTTACGAGCAGTACTTC.

The V and J genes are TRBV12-3 or TRBV12-4 and TRBJ2-3, with D possibly being TRBD2 (5 bases). Trimming stripped 6 bases from V and 6 bases from J, with 10 bases between. The CDR3 has 12 residues. CDR3 amino acids: CASSPRRDTQYF. The CDR3 DNA reads as TGTGCCAGCAGCCCTAGGAGGGATACGCAGTATTTT.

The gene calls are TRBV7-9 and TRBJ2-7; 7 nucleotides agree with TRBD1. After removal of 5 bases from V and 3 bases from J, the junction contained 4 bases not matched to a gene. This CDR3 has 13 amino acids. Germline V gene sequence: CDR1 SEHNR, CDR2 FQNEAQ (reference sequence). The CDR3 loop is CASSRDSNYEQYF. CDR3 coding DNA: TGTGCCAGCAGCCGGGACAGCAACTACGAGCAGTACTTC.

Only a few counts were recorded for this clone. J is TRBJ1-6 and V is TRBV5-4; tentatively, D is TRBD1 (6 bases). Germline V gives CDR1 SGHNT, CDR2 YYREEE (reference sequence). Trimming cost V 0 bases and J 7 bases, with 14 bases left between them. The CDR3 consists of 16 residues. The CDR3 DNA sequence: TGTGCCAGCAGCTTGGGGTTAGACAGGCAAAATTCACCCCTCCACTTT. Its protein is CASSLGLDRQNSPLHF. The full variable domain, in which reference TRBV5-4 and TRBJ1-6 provide the parts outside the CDR3, is ETGVTQSPTHLIKTRGQQVTLRCSSQSGHNTVSWYQQALGQGPQFIFQYYREEENGRGNFPPRFSGLQFPNYSSELNVNALELDDSALYLCASSLGLDRQNSPLHFGNGTRLTVT.

The rearrangement uses TRBV2 and TRBJ1-4, with 9 bases that match TRBD1. V lost 6 bases, J lost 8 bases, and 4 bases stayed unmatched. CDR3 length: 13 residues. Germline assignment: CDR1 SNHLY and CDR2 FYNNEI. The CDR3 is CASRDRGQEKLFF. The CDR3 nucleotides are TGTGCCAGCAGGGACAGGGGACAGGAAAAACTGTTTTTT. The full variable domain, completed using reference TRBV2 and TRBJ1-4, is EPEVTQTPSHQVTQMGQEVILRCVPISNHLYFYWYRQILGQKVEFLVSFYNNEISEKSEIFDDQFSVERPDGSNFTLKIRSTKLEDSAMYFCASRDRGQEKLFFGSGTQLSVL.

The V call is TRBV5-1, the J call TRBJ1-1; TRBD1 might be the D (6 bases). The CDR3 runs 16 residues. Germline CDR1 SGHRS, CDR2 YFSETQ. Trimming left V 0 bases short and J 3 bases short, with 15 bases between. The chain's CDR3 is CASSLDPRDTYTEAFF. Written as DNA, the CDR3 is TGCGCCAGCAGCTTGGACCCCCGGGACACCTACACTGAAGCTTTCTTT.

This clone was detected a few times. This sequence joins TRBV6-1 and TRBJ2-3; D remains ambiguous. Trimming removed 3 bases from V and 7 bases from J, with 20 bases in between. Germline assignment: CDR1 MNHNS and CDR2 SASEGT. CDR3 length equals 16 residues. The CDR3 DNA sequence: TGTGCCAGCAGTGACAGCCGAGCCCCCCTAGAGAATACGCAGTATTTT. Its translation is CASSDSRAPLENTQYF.

Remarks on this clone: A junction boundary mismatches the germline segment, possibly from a read error. The chain combines TRBV4-2 with TRBJ2-4; 7 nucleotides match TRBD2. CDR3 length: 15 amino acids. The germline CDR1 and CDR2 sequences are LGHNA and YNFKEQ. In nucleotides, the CDR3 is TGTGCCAGCAGCCCAGGACTAGAGCCCCCGCTTTACTTTGACTTC. This sequence encodes CASSPGLEPPLYFDF.